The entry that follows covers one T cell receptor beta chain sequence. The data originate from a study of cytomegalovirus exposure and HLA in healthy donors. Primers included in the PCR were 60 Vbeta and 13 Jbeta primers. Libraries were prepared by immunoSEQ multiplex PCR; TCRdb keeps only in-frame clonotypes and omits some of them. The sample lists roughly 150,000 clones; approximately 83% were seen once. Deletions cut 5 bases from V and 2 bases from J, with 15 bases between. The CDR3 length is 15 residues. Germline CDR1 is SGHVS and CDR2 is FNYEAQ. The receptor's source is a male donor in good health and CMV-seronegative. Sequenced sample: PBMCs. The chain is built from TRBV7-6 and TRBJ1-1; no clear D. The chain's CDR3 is CASSTSPLLNTEAFF. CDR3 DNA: TGTGCCAGCAGCACTTCCCCGCTGCTTAACACTGAAGCTTTCTTT.